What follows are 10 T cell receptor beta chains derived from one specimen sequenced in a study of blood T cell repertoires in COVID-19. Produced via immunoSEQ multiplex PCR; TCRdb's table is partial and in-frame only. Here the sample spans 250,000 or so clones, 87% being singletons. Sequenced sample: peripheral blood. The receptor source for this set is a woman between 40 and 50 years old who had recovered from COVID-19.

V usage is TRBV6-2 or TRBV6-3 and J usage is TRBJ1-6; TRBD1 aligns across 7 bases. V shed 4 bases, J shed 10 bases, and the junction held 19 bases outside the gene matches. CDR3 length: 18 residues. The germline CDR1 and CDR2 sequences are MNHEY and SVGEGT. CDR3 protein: CASSLETGTETLRSPLHF. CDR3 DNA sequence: TGTGCCAGCAGTTTGGAAACCGGGACAGAGACGCTTCGGTCACCCCTCCACTTT.

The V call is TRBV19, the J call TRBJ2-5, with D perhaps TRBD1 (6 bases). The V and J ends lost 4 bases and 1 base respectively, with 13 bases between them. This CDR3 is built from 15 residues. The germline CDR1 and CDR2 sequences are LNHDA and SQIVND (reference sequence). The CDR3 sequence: CASSSRGQRQETQYF. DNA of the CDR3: TGTGCCAGTAGTAGTCGGGGACAACGCCAAGAGACCCAGTACTTC.

The CDR3 nucleotides are TGCGCCAGCAGTCAAAGGAGCAGGGTAGCCCAGAAGACCTTTCCTGCTAGATACGAGCAGTACTTC. Its protein is CASSQRSRVAQKTFPARYEQYF. This chain connects TRBV23-1 to TRBJ2-7, with a weak D call TRBD1 (5 bases). TRBV23-1 is flagged as an ORF with uncertain function. The V gene lost 2 bases and the J gene lost 4 bases, with 36 bases spanning the gap. The length of the CDR3 is 22 residues.

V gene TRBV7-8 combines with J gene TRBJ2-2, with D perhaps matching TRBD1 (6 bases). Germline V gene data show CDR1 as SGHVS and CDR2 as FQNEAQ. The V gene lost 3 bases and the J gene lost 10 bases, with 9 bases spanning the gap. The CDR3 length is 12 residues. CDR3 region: CASSFGQTELFF. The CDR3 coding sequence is TGTGCCAGCAGCTTTGGACAGACGGAGCTGTTTTTT.

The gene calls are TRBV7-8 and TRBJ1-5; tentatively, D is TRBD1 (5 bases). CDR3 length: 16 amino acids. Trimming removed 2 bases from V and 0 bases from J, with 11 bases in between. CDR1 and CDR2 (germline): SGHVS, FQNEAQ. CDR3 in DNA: TGTGCCAGCAGCTTACAGGGCAGATATAGCAATCAGCCCCAGCATTTT. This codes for CASSLQGRYSNQPQHF.

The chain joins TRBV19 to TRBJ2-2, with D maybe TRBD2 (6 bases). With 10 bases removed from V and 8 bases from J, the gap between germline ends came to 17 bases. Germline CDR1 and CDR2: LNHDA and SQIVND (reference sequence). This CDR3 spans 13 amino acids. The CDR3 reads CATTRSGVGELFF. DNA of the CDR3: TGTGCCACCACCAGGTCGGGGGTGGGGGAGCTGTTTTTT.

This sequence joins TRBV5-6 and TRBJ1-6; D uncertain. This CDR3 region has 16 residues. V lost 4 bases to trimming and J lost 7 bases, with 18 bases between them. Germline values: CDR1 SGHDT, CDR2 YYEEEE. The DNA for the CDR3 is TGTGCCAGCAGCGATTGGGGAAGAGGGTTAAATTCACCCCTCCACTTT. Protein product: CASSDWGRGLNSPLHF.

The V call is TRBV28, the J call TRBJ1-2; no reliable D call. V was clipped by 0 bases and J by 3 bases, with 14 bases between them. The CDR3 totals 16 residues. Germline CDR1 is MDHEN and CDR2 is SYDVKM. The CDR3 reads CASSLWSQPTDYGYTF. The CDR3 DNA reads TGTGCCAGCAGTTTATGGTCACAGCCTACTGACTATGGCTACACCTTC.

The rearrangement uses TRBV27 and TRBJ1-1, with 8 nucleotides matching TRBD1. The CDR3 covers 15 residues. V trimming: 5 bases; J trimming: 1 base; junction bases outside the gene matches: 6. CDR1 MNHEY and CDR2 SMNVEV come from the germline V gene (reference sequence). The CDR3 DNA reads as TGTGCCAGCAGTCCGTATGGACAGGGGAACACTGAAGCTTTCTTT. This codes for CASSPYGQGNTEAFF.

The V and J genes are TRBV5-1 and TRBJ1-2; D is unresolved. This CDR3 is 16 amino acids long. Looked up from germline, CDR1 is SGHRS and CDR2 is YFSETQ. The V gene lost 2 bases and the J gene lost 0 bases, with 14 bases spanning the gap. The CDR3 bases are TGCGCCAGCAGCTTAACCGGGTCCCAAGCTAACTATGGCTACACCTTC. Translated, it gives CASSLTGSQANYGYTF.